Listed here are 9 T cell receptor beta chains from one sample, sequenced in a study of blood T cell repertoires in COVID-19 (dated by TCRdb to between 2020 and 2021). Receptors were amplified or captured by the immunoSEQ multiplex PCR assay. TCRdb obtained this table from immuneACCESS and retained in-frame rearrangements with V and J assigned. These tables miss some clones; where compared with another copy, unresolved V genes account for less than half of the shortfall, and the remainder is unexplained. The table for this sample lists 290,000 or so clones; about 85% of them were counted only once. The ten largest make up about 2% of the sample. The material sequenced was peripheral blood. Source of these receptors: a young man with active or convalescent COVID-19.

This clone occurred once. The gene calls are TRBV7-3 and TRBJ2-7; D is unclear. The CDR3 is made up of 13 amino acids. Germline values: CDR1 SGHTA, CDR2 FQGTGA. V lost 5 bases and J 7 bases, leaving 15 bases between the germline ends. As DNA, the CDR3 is TGTGCCAGCAGCCCGTCGCCTCCTGCGGAGCAGTACTTC. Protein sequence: CASSPSPPAEQYF.

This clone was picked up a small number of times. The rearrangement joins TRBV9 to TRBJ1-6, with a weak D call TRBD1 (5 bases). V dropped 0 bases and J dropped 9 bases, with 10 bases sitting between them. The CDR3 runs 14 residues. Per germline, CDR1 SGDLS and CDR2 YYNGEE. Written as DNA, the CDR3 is TGTGCCAGCAGCGTAGTGGGGGAGGGTTCACCCCTCCACTTT. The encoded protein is CASSVVGEGSPLHF.

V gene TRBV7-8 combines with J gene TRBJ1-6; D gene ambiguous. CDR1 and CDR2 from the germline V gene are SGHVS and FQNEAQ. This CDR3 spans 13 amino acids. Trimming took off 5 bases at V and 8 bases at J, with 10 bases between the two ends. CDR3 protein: CASSGQRDSPLHF. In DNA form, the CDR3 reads TGTGCCAGCAGCGGGCAGAGAGATTCACCCCTCCACTTT.

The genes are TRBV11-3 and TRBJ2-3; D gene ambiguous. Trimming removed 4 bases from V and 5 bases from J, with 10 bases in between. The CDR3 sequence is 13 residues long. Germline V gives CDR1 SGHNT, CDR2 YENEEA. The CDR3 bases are TGTGCCAGCAGCTCAGGTTCCGGAGATACGCAGTATTTT. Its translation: CASSSGSGDTQYF.

DNA for the CDR3: TGTGCCAGTAGTTTAGGCGCGTCGAACACTGAAGCTTTCTTT. It is translated as CASSLGASNTEAFF. V is TRBV19 and J is TRBJ1-1, with D unresolved. Between the trimmed V and J ends, which lost 5 bases and 1 base, there was a span of 11 bases. This CDR3 contains 14 residues. Per germline, CDR1 LNHDA and CDR2 SQIVND (reference sequence).

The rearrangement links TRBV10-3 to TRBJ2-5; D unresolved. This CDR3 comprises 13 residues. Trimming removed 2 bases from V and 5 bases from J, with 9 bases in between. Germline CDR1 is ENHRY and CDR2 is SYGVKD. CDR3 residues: CAISELAGETQYF. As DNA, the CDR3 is TGTGCCATCAGTGAGCTCGCCGGGGAGACCCAGTACTTC.

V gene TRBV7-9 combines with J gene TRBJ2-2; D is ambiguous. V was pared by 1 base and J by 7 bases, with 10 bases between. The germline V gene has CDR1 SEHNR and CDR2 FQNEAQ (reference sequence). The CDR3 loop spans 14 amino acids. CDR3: CASSLVLGGGELFF. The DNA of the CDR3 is TGTGCCAGCAGCTTAGTATTAGGCGGCGGGGAGCTGTTTTTT.

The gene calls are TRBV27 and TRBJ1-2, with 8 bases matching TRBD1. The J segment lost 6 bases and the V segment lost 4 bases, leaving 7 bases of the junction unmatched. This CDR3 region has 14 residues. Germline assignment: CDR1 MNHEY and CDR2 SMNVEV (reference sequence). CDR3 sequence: CASSSLDRGDGYTF. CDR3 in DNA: TGTGCCAGCAGTTCCCTCGACAGGGGAGATGGCTACACCTTC.

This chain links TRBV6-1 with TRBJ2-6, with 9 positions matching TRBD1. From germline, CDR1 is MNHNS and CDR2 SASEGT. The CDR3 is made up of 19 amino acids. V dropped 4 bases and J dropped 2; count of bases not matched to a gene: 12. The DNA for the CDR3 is TGTGCCAGCAGTGGCCCGGCGGGGACAGGGCTTACTGGGGCCAACGTCCTGACTTTC. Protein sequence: CASSGPAGTGLTGANVLTF.